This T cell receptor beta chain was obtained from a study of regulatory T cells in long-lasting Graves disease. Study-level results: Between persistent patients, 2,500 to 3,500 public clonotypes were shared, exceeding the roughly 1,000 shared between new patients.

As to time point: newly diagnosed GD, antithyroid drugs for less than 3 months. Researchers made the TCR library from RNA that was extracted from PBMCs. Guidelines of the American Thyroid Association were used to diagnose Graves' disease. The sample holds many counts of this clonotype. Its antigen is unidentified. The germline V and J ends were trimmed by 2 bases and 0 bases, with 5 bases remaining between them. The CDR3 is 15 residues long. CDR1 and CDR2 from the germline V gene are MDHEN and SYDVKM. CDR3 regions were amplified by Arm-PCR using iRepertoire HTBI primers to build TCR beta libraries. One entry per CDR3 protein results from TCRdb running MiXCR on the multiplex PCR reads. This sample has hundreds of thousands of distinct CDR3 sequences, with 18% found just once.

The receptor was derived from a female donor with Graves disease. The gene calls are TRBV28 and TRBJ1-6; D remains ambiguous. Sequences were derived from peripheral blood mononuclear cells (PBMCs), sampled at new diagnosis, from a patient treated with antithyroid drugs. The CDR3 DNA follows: TGTGCCAGCAGTTTAGGGGTCTCCTATAATTCACCCCTCCACTTT. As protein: CASSLGVSYNSPLHF.